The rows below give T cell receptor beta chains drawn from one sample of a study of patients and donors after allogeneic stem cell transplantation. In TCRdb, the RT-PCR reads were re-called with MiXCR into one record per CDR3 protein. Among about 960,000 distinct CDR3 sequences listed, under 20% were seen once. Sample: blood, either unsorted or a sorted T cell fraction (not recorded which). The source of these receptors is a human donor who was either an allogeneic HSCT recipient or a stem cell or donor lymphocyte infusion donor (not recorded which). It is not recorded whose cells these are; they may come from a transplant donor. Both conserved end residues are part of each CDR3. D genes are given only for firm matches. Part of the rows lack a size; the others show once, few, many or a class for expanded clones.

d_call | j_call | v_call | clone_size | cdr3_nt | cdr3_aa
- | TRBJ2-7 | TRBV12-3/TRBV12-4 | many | TGTGCCAGCAGACAGGAAACCTACGAGCAGTACTTC | CASRQETYEQYF
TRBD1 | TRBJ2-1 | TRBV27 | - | TGTGCCAGCAGTTTATGGGTAGCTACAGGGGAAAACAATGAGCAGTTCTTC | CASSLWVATGENNEQFF
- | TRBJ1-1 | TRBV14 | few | TGTGCCAGCAGCCCGGTCAGATACAAAAGGGAGCCTCGAGCCACTGAAGCTTTCTTT | CASSPVRYKREPRATEAFF
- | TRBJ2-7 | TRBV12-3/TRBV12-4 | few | TGTGCCAGCAGCCGACAACGTTCCTACGAGCAGTACTTC | CASSRQRSYEQYF
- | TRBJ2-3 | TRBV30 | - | TGTGCCTGGAGTCTAAACGGCGGATCAGATACGCAGTATTTT | CAWSLNGGSDTQYF
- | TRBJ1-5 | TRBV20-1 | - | TGCAGTGCTAAAAGGGACGGTAATAGCAATCAGCCCCAGCATTTT | CSAKRDGNSNQPQHF
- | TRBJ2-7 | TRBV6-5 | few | TGTGCCAGCAGTTGGTTAGGGGAGCAGTACTTC | CASSWLGEQYF
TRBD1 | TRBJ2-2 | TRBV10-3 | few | TGTGCCATCAAGGAGGGGACAGGGCTGACCGGGGAGCTGTTTTTT | CAIKEGTGLTGELFF
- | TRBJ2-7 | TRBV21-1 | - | TGTGCCAGCAGCAAAGAAGGTAGCGGGGCCACCTACTCCTACGAGCAGTACTTC | CASSKEGSGATYSYEQYF
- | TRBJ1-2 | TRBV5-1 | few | TGCGCCAGCAGAGGACAGCCGACCTCGGTAGATGGCTACACCTTC | CASRGQPTSVDGYTF
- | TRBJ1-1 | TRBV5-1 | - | TGCGCCAGCAGCTTGGATGCGGCTGAAGCTTTCTTT | CASSLDAAEAFF
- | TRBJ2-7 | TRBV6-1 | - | TGTGCCAGCAGAGACAGAGGGTTCTACGAGCAGTACTTC | CASRDRGFYEQYF
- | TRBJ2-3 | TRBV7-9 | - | TGTGCCAGCAGTGACAGCTCTAGCACAGATACGCAGTATTTT | CASSDSSSTDTQYF
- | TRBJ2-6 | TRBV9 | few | TGTGCCAGCAGCGTATTGGCCAACGTCCTGACTTTC | CASSVLANVLTF
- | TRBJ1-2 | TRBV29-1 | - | TGCAGCGTTAATAGGTTTGGCAGCCCCCCAGATGGCTACACCTTC | CSVNRFGSPPDGYTF
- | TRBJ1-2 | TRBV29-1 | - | TGCAGCGCCCTAAACGCCGGGGCGGAGGGCTACACCTTC | CSALNAGAEGYTF
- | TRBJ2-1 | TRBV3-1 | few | TGTGCCAGCAGCCAGATCGTCCTAACGAGCTCCTACAATGAGCAGTTCTTC | CASSQIVLTSSYNEQFF
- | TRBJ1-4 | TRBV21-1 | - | TGTGCCAGCAGCAAAGTTCGGGGGGTGCGTGAAAAACTGTTTTTT | CASSKVRGVREKLFF
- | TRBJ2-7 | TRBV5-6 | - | TGTGCCAGCAGCGAGTATCCCGGAGGAGGGACCTACGAGCAGTACTTC | CASSEYPGGGTYEQYF
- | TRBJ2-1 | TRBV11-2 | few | TGTGCCAGCAGCTCTCTGGTCGGGATGGGATATGAGCAGTTCTTC | CASSSLVGMGYEQFF
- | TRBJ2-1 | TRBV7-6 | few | TGTGCCAGCAGCTTAGGCAGTCTCCTTGAGCAGTTCTTC | CASSLGSLLEQFF
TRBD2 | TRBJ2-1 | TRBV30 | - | TGTGCCTGGAGTGCCCTAGCGGGAGAAGGGGATGAGCAGTTCTTC | CAWSALAGEGDEQFF
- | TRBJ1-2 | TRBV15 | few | TGTGCCACCAGCAGAGATCGTCCAGGGTTGGATGGCTACACCTTC | CATSRDRPGLDGYTF
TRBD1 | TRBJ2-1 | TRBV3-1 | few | TGTGCCAGCAGCCCAACTTCCACAGGGGGTCTCGACAATGAGCAGTTCTTC | CASSPTSTGGLDNEQFF
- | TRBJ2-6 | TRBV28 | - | TGTGCCAGCAGTTTGTTTTTTGGACCCGGGGCCAACGTCCTGACTTTC | CASSLFFGPGANVLTF
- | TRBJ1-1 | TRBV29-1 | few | TGCAGCGTTGAAGACGCCGATTTCACTGAAGCTTTCTTT | CSVEDADFTEAFF
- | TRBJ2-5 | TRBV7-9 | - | TGTGCCAGCAGCTTAGTCGTCGGACAAGAGACCCAGTACTTC | CASSLVVGQETQYF
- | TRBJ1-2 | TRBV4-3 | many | TGCGCCAGCAGCCAAGGGCACGGCCAATATGGCTACACCTTC | CASSQGHGQYGYTF
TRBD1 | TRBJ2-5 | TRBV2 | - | TGTGCCAGCAGTGAGACAGGGGTTTGGGAGACCCAGTACTTC | CASSETGVWETQYF
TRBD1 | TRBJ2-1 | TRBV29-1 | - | TGCAGCGTTGACAGGGGGCCAGACCGAAGCTCCTACAATGAGCAGTTCTTC | CSVDRGPDRSSYNEQFF
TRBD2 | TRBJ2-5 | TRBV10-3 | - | TGTGCCATCAGTGTCCTAGCGGGAGGAGAGACCCAGTACTTC | CAISVLAGGETQYF
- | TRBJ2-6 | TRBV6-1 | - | TGTGCCAGCAGTGACAGCGCCTCTGGGGCCAACGTCCTGACTTTC | CASSDSASGANVLTF
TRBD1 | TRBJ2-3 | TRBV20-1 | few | TGCAGTGCTAGAGATTTAGACAGGGCCACAGATACGCAGTATTTT | CSARDLDRATDTQYF
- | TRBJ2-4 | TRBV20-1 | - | TGCAGTGCTCCTACAGACCGGGCGGTTGGTGACATTCAGTACTTC | CSAPTDRAVGDIQYF
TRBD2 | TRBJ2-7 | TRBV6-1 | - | TGTGCCAGCAGGAGAGTAGCGGGGAACTACGAGCAGTACTTC | CASRRVAGNYEQYF
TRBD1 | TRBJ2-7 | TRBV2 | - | TGTGCCAGCTGGGGCAGGGGGAACTACGAGCAGTACTTC | CASWGRGNYEQYF
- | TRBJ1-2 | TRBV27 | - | TGTGCCAGCAGTCCAGTGGCAGGGGATGGCTACACCTTC | CASSPVAGDGYTF
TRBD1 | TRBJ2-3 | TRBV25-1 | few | TGTGCCAGCAGTGAACCATGGACAGGGGAAAGGACAGATACGCAGTATTTT | CASSEPWTGERTDTQYF
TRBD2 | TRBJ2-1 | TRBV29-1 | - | TGCAGCGCCAAACGATCAAGCGGGAGGGGCGAGGCTGAGCAGTTCTTC | CSAKRSSGRGEAEQFF
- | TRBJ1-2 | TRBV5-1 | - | TGCGCCAGCAGCACGGACGGGAACTATGGCTACACCTTC | CASSTDGNYGYTF
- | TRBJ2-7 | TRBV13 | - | TGTGCCAGCAGCTTAACCCGGGTAGGGGCCTACGAGCAGTACTTC | CASSLTRVGAYEQYF
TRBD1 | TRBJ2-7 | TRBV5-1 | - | TGCGCCAGCAGCCTACGGACAGGGAGACTCTTTGACGAGCAGTACTTC | CASSLRTGRLFDEQYF
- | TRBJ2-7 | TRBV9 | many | TGTGCCAGCAGCGTAGTCCTGGGGAGCGAGCAGTACTTC | CASSVVLGSEQYF
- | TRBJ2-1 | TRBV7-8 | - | TGTGCCAGCAGCTCCTACAGGGTGCCCACCAATGAGCAGTTCTTC | CASSSYRVPTNEQFF
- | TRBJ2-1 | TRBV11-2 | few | TGTGCCAGCAGCCCACGTCCGGGACTCTACAATGAGCAGTTCTTC | CASSPRPGLYNEQFF
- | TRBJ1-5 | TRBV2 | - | TGTGCCAGCAGGTGGGAAAGAGATAGCAATCAGCCCCAGCATTTT | CASRWERDSNQPQHF
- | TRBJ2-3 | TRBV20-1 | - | TGCAGTGCGCCCAAGACGGTCAGCACAGATACGCAGTATTTT | CSAPKTVSTDTQYF
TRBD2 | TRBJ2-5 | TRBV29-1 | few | TGCAGCGTTGTTCAAGCGGGGGTGGAGACCCAGTACTTC | CSVVQAGVETQYF
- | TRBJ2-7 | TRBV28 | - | TGTGCCAGCAGTCTTTCCCATCGGGACAAGGGGCACGAGCAGTACTTC | CASSLSHRDKGHEQYF
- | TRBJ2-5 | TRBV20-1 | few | TGCAGTGCCGAGAGGGGTGATGGGTCGGAGACCCAGTACTTC | CSAERGDGSETQYF
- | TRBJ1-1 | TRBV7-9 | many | TGTGCCAGCAGTACGATGAACACTGAAGCTTTCTTT | CASSTMNTEAFF
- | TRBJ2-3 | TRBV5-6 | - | TGTGCCAGCAGCTTGGATGGGGTGGGCACAGATACGCAGTATTTT | CASSLDGVGTDTQYF
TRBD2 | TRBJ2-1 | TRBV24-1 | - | TGTGCCACCAGTGACTTAGCGGGAGGCCGAGGTGGTGAGCAGTTCTTC | CATSDLAGGRGGEQFF
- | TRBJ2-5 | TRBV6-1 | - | TGTGCCAGCACGTGGGGCAGCCAAGAGACCCAGTACTTC | CASTWGSQETQYF
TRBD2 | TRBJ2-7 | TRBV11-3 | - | TGTGCCAGCAGGTCCGGGACTAGCTTCTACGAGCAGTACTTC | CASRSGTSFYEQYF